The clone carrying this T cell receptor beta chain was seen many times. Its antigen is undetermined. This record belongs to a study of T cells in Graves' hyperthyroidism and ophthalmopathy. The CDR3 loop spans 17 amino acids. Germline V CDR1 and CDR2: MNHNS, SASEGT. The V segment lost 5 bases and the J segment 2 bases; nucleotides outside the gene matches: 11. Amplified TCR beta CDR3 regions derived from RNA transcripts. Carried out on the TCR CDR3, a first-round RT-PCR used the HTBI primer set. A single record per CDR3 protein comes from TCRdb applying MiXCR to the multiplex PCR reads. The repertoire consists of about 720,000 distinct CDR3 sequences, with 16% occurring once and the leading ten covering roughly 8%. General study points: Ophthalmopathy stood apart from stable hyperthyroidism in a 13 V-J model. Ophthalmopathy onset followed model prediction by a median about 6.5 months.

When ophthalmopathy did not progress within 18 months, Graves' hyperthyroidism was considered stable. Thyroid ultrasound, orbital computed tomography, clinical symptoms, and serum thyroxine and TRAb underpinned diagnoses. The TCR was taken from a man aged 18-30 years with Graves' hyperthyroidism. The rearrangement links TRBV6-1 to TRBJ2-2, with 7 bases fitting TRBD1. Sequencing used blood. The CDR3 is CASSYPAGTANTGELFF. As DNA, the CDR3 is TGTGCCAGCAGTTATCCAGCCGGGACAGCAAACACCGGGGAGCTGTTTTTT.